What follows are 9 T cell receptor beta chains derived from one specimen sequenced in a study of T cells in Graves' hyperthyroidism and ophthalmopathy. RNA transcripts were the template for amplifying TCR beta CDR3 regions. Researchers ran a first-round RT-PCR on the TCR CDR3 using the HTBI primer set. Each CDR3 protein gets one entry after TCRdb re-called the multiplex PCR reads with MiXCR. The profile shows about 290,000 distinct CDR3 sequences, around 15% of them singletons. Specimen: blood. These TCRs come from a woman aged 55-70 years with Graves' ophthalmopathy.

This clonotype was found many times. The chain recombines TRBV7-9 with TRBJ2-7; 7 bases are shared with TRBD2. The J segment lost 9 bases and the V segment lost 1 base, leaving 3 bases of the junction unmatched. Germline CDR1 is SEHNR and CDR2 is FQNEAQ (reference sequence). CDR3 size: 12 residues. DNA of the CDR3: TGTGCCAGCAGCTTAGAGTGGGAGGGGCAGTACTTC. Protein: CASSLEWEGQYF. The full variable domain, completed using reference TRBV7-9 and TRBJ2-7, is DTGVSQNPRHKITKRGQNVTFRCDPISEHNRLYWYRQTLGQGPEFLTYFQNEAQLEKSRLLSDRFSAERPKGSFSTLEIQRTEQGDSAMYLCASSLEWEGQYFGPGTRLTVT.

The chain is built from TRBV5-1 and TRBJ1-4, with 10 bases lining up with TRBD1. The CDR3 is made up of 16 amino acids. Unmatched junction bases numbered 6, after V lost 0 bases and J lost 7 bases. Germline CDR1 and CDR2: SGHRS and YFSETQ. The DNA for the CDR3 is TGCGCCAGCAGCTTGGATTCGCGGACAGGGGGTGAAAAACTGTTTTTT. Amino acids: CASSLDSRTGGEKLFF.

Ten or more counts support this clonotype. V gene TRBV28 combines with J gene TRBJ1-1, with a tentative D call TRBD1 (5 bases). The ends were cut back, 4 bases at V and 4 bases at J, with 10 bases in the middle. From germline, CDR1 is MDHEN and CDR2 SYDVKM. The CDR3 loop spans 13 amino acids. The CDR3 here is CASSWHQGTEAFF. DNA for the CDR3: TGTGCCAGCAGTTGGCATCAGGGCACTGAAGCTTTCTTT.

This clonotype was seen only a few times. J is TRBJ2-6 and V is TRBV27, with D perhaps matching TRBD1 (5 bases). V was pared by 9 bases and J by 3 bases, with 12 bases between. Germline V lookup: CDR1 MNHEY, CDR2 SMNVEV (reference sequence). The CDR3 consists of 14 residues. In DNA, the CDR3 is TGTGCCAGTTCTATCCAGGGTGGGGCCAACGTCCTGACTTTC. Translating it yields CASSIQGGANVLTF.

The chain carries TRBV20-1 and TRBJ2-1; D might be TRBD1 (5 bases). Germline values: CDR1 DFQATT, CDR2 SNEGSKA (reference sequence). Trimming left V 7 bases short and J 0 bases short, with 16 bases between. The CDR3 consists of 15 residues. Here the CDR3 reads CSVQQGVSSYNEQFF. The CDR3 DNA sequence: TGCAGTGTCCAACAAGGGGTTAGCTCCTACAATGAGCAGTTCTTC.

This clonotype was observed a handful of times. V gene TRBV20-1 combines with J gene TRBJ1-6, with D perhaps matching TRBD1 (6 bases). Trimming removed 1 base at V and 6 bases at J, with 13 bases between. This CDR3 is 15 amino acids long. From germline, CDR1 is DFQATT and CDR2 SNEGSKA (reference sequence). CDR3 protein: CSARAAGVGNSPLHF. The DNA for the CDR3 is TGCAGTGCTAGAGCAGCAGGGGTCGGTAATTCACCCCTCCACTTT.

This clonotype was detected many times. The rearrangement links TRBV6-2 or TRBV6-3 to TRBJ2-7; TRBD1 matches 8 bases. CDR3 length: 15 amino acids. V gave up 5 bases and J gave up 5 bases; unmatched junction bases: 11. Germline CDR1 reads MNHEY; CDR2 reads SVGEGT. The CDR3 DNA sequence: TGTGCCAGCAGTCACCACAGGGGGTATGGCGACGAGCAGTACTTC. Residues: CASSHHRGYGDEQYF.

This clonotype has at least ten counts. This rearrangement joins TRBV6-2 or TRBV6-3 to TRBJ2-6; D unresolved. This CDR3 has 15 residues. Germline loops: CDR1 MNHEY, CDR2 SVGEGT. V was clipped by 7 bases and J by 0 bases, with 10 bases between them. CDR3 residues: CASIDGSSGANVLTF. CDR3 DNA sequence: TGTGCCAGCATTGACGGATCCTCTGGGGCCAACGTCCTGACTTTC.

The sample holds many counts of this clonotype. This sequence joins TRBV11-2 and TRBJ2-7; no clear D. CDR1 and CDR2 (germline): SGHAT, FQNNGV. Deletions cut 3 bases from V and 5 bases from J, with 14 bases between. CDR3 length: 14 amino acids. This chain's CDR3 is CASSFRYSTDEQYF. As DNA, the CDR3 is TGTGCCAGCAGCTTTCGTTACTCCACGGACGAGCAGTACTTC. Combining the CDR3 with reference TRBV11-2 and TRBJ2-7 gives the whole variable domain EAGVAQSPRYKIIEKRQSVAFWCNPISGHATLYWYQQILGQGPKLLIQFQNNGVVDDSQLPKDRFSAERLKGVDSTLKIQPAKLEDSAVYLCASSFRYSTDEQYFGPGTRLTVT.